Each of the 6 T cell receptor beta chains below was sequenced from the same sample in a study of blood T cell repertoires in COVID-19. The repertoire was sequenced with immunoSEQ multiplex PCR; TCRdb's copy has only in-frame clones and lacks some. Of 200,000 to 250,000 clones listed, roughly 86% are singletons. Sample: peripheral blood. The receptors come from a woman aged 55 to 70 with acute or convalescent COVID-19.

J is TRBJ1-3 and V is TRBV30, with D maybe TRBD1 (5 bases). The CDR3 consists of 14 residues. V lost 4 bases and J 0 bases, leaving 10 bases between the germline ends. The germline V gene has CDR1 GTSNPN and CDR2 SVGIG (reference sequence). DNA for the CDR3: TGTGCCTGGAATATTAGGGGCTCTGGAAACACCATATATTTT. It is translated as CAWNIRGSGNTIYF. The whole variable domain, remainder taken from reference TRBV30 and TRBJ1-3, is SQTIHQWPATLVQPVGSPLSLECTVEGTSNPNLYWYRQAAGRGLQLLFYSVGIGQISSEVPQNLSASRPQDRQFILSSKKLLLSDSGFYLCAWNIRGSGNTIYFGEGSWLTVV.

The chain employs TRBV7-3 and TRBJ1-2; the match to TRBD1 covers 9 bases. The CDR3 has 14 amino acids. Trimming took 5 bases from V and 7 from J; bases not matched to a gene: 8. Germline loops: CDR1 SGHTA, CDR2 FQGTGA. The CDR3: CASSPTGGGGGYTF. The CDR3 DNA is TGTGCCAGCAGCCCGACAGGGGGTGGCGGTGGCTACACCTTC.

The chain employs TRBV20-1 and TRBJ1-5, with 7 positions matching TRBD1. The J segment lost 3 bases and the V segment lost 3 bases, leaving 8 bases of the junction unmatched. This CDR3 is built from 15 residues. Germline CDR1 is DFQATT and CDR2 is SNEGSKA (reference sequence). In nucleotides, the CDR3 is TGCAGTGCTAGTAAACCAACAGGGGTCAATCAGCCCCAGCATTTT. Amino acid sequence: CSASKPTGVNQPQHF.

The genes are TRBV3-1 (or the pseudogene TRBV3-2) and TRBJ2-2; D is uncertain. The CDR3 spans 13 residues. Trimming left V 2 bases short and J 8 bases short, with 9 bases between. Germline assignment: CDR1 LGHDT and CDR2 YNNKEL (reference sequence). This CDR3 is CASSQFAPGELFF. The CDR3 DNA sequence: TGTGCCAGCAGCCAATTTGCGCCTGGGGAGCTGTTTTTT.

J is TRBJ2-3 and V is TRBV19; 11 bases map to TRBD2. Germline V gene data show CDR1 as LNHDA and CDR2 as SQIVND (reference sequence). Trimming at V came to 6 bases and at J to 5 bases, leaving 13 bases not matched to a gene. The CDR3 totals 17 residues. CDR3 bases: TGTGCCAGTAGATCCCGTCTAGCGGGGGGACCCTTAGATACGCAGTATTTT. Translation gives CASRSRLAGGPLDTQYF.

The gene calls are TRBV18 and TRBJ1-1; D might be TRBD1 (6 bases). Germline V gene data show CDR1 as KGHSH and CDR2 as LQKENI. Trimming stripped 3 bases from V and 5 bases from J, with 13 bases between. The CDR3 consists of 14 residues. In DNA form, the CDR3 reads TGTGCCAGCTCACCGTTGCCAGGGGTTACTGAAGCTTTCTTT. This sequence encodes CASSPLPGVTEAFF.